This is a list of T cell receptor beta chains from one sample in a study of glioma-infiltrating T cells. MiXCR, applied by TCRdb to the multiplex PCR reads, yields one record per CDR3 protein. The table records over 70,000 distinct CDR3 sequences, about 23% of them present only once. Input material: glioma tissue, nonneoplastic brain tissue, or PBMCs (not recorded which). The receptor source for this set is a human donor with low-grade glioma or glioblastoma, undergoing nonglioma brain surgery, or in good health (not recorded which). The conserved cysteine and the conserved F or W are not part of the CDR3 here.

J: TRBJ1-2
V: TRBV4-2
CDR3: ASSQDQANYGYT

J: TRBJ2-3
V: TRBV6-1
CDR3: ASSPGRPLDTQY

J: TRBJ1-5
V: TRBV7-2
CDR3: ASSLGQGFYQPQH

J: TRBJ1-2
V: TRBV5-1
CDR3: ASSLDGDLIYGYT

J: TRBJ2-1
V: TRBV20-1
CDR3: SARYSSYNEQF

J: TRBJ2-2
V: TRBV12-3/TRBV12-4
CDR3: ASSLAGSLGELF

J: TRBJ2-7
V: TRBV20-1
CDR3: SAGRDGWTTYEQY

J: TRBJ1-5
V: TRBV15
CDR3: ATSSGDGGGSNQPQH

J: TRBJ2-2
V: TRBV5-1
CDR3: ASSLPETNTGELF

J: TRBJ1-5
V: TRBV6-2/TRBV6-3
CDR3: ASSPNLLSNQPQH

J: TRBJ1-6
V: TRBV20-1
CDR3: SARDSNSPLH

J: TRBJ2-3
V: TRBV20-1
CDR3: SARDRRGLTDTQY

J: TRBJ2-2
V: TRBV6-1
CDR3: ASSHQPAGGPSGELF

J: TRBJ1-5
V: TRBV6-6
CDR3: ASSYLGTPGEPQH

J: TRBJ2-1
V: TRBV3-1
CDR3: ASKGVYNEQF

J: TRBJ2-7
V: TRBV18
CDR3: ASSPGTGSYEQY

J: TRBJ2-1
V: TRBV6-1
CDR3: ASKSPSGRGNEQF

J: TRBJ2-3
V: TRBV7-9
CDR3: ASSPTTGVTDTQY

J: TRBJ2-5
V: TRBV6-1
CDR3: ASSDFAAGTQY

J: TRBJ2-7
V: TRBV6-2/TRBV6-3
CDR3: ASKPRRTGVGEQY

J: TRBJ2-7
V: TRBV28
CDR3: ASSVGGYYEQY

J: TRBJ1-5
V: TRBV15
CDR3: ATSTGGAQPQH

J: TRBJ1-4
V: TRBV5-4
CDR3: ASSPPPGTGNEKLF

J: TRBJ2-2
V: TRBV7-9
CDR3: ATKRSNTGELF

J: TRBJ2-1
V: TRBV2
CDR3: ASSPRGLRDYNEQF

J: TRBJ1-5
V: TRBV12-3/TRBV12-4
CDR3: ASSPLGGTSNQPQH

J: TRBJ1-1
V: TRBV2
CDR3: VAGASTEAF

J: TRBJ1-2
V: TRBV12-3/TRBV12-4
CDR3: SSRIVSFNYGYT

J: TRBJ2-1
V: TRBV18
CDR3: ASSPAHGSYNEQF

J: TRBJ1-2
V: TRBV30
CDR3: AWSWADKTVDYGYT

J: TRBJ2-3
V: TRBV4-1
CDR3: ASSQVVAGTGAGTQY

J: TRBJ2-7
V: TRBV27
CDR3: ASTAGGASYEQY

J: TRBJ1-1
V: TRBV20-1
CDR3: SARDLTGLNTEAF

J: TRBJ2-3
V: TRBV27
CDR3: ASSFVQGRTDTQY

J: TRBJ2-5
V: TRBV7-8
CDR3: ASSLGEETQY